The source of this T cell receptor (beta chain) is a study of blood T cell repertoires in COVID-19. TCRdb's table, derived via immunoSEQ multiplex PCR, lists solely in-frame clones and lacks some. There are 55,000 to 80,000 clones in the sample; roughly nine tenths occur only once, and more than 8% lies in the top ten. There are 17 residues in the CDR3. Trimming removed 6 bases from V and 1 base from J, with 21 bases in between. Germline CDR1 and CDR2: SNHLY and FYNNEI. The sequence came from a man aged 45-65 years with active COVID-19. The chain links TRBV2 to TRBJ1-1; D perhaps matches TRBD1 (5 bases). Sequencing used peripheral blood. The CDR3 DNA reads TGTGCCAGCAGCGGGGGGTCGATGGCTGCGAAGAACACTGAAGCTTTCTTT. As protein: CASSGGSMAAKNTEAFF.